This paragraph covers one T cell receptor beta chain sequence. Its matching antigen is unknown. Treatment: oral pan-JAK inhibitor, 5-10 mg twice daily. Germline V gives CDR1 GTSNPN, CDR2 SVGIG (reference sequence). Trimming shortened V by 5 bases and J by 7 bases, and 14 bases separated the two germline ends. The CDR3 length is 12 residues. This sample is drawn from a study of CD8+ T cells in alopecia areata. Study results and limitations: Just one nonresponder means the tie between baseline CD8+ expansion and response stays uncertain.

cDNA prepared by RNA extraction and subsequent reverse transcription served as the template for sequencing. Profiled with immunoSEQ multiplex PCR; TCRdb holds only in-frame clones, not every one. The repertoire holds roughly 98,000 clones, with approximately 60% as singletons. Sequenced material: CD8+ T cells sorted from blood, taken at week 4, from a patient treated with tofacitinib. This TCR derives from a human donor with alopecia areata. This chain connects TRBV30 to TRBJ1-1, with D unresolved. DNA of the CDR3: TGTGCCTGGTCGGGCACATCCGTTGAAGCTTTCTTT. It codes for CAWSGTSVEAFF.